Listed below are T cell receptor beta chains from one sample, sequenced in a study of blood T cells in healthy people across ages. TCRdb passed the 5' RACE reads through MiXCR, listing each CDR3 protein once. The table shows hundreds of thousands of distinct CDR3 sequences, with approximately 25% occurring only once. This sample was also put to use in a study of T cells of mothers and their children.

Sequencing was performed on blood. The receptors stem from a boy aged 5-17 years in good health. Both conserved end residues are part of each CDR3. The order of the fields is clone size, J gene, D gene, V gene, CDR3 protein, CDR3 DNA. A D gene is named only where the DNA matches it firmly. Expanded clones are given a class, and other clones once, few, many or no size at all.

clone size: -; J gene: TRBJ2-2; D gene: -; V gene: TRBV7-7; CDR3 protein: CASSASLGAGGGELFF; CDR3 DNA: TGTGCTAGCAGCGCGAGTCTGGGGGCCGGTGGCGGGGAGCTGTTTTTT
clone size: many; J gene: TRBJ2-5; D gene: -; V gene: TRBV21-1; CDR3 protein: CASRGTGQETQYF; CDR3 DNA: TGTGCCAGCAGGGGGACAGGACAAGAGACCCAGTACTTC
clone size: -; J gene: TRBJ1-2; D gene: -; V gene: TRBV20-1; CDR3 protein: CSASERGNYGYTF; CDR3 DNA: TGCAGTGCTAGTGAAAGAGGGAACTATGGCTACACCTTC
clone size: many; J gene: TRBJ2-5; D gene: TRBD2; V gene: TRBV12-3/TRBV12-4; CDR3 protein: CASSPRGGRETQYF; CDR3 DNA: TGTGCCAGCAGTCCTCGGGGGGGGCGCGAGACCCAGTACTTC
clone size: few; J gene: TRBJ1-1; D gene: -; V gene: TRBV20-1; CDR3 protein: CSARDRRGASTEAFF; CDR3 DNA: TGCAGTGCTAGAGATAGGAGAGGGGCCAGCACTGAAGCTTTCTTT
clone size: -; J gene: TRBJ2-3; D gene: TRBD2; V gene: TRBV7-3; CDR3 protein: CASSTTSGATDTQYF; CDR3 DNA: TGTGCCAGCAGCACAACTAGCGGTGCCACAGATACGCAGTATTTT
clone size: -; J gene: TRBJ1-2; D gene: -; V gene: TRBV28; CDR3 protein: CASSTSGQGNYGYTF; CDR3 DNA: TGTGCCAGCAGTACCTCTGGGCAGGGTAACTATGGCTACACCTTC
clone size: few; J gene: TRBJ2-3; D gene: TRBD1; V gene: TRBV9; CDR3 protein: CASSVGTGGADTQYF; CDR3 DNA: TGTGCCAGCAGCGTAGGGACAGGGGGAGCAGATACGCAGTATTTT
clone size: few; J gene: TRBJ2-1; D gene: -; V gene: TRBV12-3/TRBV12-4; CDR3 protein: CASSFFRDTGLYNEQFF; CDR3 DNA: TGTGCCAGCAGTTTCTTTCGGGATACCGGACTGTACAATGAGCAGTTCTTC
clone size: -; J gene: TRBJ2-7; D gene: -; V gene: TRBV10-3; CDR3 protein: CAISAQVGGTYEQYF; CDR3 DNA: TGTGCCATTAGCGCCCAGGTTGGCGGGACCTACGAGCAGTACTTC